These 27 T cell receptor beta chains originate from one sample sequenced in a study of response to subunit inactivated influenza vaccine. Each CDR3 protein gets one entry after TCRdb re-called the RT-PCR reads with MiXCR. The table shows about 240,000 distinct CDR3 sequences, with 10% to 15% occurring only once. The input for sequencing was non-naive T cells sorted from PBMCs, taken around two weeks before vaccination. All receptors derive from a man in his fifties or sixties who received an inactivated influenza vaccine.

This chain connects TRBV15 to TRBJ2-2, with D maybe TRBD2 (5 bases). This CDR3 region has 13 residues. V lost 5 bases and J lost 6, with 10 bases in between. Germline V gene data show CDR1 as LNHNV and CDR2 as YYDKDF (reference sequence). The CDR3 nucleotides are TGTGCCACCAGCGGGGAGTTGCCCGGGGAGCTGTTTTTT. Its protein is CATSGELPGELFF.

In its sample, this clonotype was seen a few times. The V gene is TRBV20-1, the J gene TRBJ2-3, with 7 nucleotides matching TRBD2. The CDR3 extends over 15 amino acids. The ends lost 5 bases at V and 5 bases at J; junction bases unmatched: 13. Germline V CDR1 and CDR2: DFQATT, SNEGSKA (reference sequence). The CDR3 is CSAVGSSGPLDTQYF. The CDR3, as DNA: TGCAGTGCTGTTGGGAGTAGCGGGCCCCTAGATACGCAGTATTTT.

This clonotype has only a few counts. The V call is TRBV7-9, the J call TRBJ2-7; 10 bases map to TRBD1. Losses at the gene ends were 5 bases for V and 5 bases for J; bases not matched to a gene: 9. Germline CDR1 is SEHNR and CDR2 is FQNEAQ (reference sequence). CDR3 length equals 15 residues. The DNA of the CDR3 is TGTGCCAGCAGCGTAGGACAGGGGGAAATGGACGAGCAGTACTTC. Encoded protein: CASSVGQGEMDEQYF.

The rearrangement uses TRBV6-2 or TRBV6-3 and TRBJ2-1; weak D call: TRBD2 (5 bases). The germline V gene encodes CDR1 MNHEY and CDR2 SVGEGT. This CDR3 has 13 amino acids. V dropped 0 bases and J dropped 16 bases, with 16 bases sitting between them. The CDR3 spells CASSYSPLAAPFF. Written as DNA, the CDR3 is TGTGCCAGCAGTTACTCGCCCCTAGCAGCCCCATTCTTC.

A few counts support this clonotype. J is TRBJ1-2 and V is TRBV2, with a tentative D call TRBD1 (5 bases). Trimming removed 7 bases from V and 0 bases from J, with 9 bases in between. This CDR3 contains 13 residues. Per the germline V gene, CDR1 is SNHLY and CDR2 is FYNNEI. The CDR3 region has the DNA TGTGCCAGCACCCAGGGTCCTAACTATGGCTACACCTTC. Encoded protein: CASTQGPNYGYTF. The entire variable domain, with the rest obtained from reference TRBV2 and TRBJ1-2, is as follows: EPEVTQTPSHQVTQMGQEVILRCVPISNHLYFYWYRQILGQKVEFLVSFYNNEISEKSEIFDDQFSVERPDGSNFTLKIRSTKLEDSAMYFCASTQGPNYGYTFGSGTRLTVV.

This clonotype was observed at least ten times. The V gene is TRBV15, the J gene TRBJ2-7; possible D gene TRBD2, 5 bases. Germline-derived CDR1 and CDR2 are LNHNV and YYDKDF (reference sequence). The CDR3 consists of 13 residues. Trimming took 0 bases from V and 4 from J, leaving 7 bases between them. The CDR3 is CATSRERGYEQYF. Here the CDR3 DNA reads TGTGCCACCAGCAGAGAACGGGGATACGAGCAGTACTTC.

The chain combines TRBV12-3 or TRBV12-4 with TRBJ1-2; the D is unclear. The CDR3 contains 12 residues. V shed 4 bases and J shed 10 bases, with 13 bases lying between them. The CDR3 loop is CASSSGPMIYTF. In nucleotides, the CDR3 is TGTGCCAGCAGTTCCGGGCCCATGATCTACACCTTC.

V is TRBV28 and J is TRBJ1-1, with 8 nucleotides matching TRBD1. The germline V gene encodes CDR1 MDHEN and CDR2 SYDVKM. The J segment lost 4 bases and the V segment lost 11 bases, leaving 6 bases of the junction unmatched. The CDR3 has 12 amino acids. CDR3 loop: CAGGTGFTEAFF. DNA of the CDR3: TGTGCCGGGGGGACAGGATTCACTGAAGCTTTCTTT.

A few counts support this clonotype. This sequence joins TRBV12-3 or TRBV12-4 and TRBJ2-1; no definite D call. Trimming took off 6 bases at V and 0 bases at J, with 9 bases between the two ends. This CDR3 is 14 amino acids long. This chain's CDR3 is CASSPSDSYNEQFF. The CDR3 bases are TGTGCCAGCAGCCCGAGCGACTCCTACAATGAGCAGTTCTTC.

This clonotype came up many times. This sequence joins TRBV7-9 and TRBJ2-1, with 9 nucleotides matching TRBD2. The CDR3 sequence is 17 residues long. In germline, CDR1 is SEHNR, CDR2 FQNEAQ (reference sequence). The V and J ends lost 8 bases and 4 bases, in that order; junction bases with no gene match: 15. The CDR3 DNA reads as TGTGCCAGCTCTGGAGCGGGGGGCCCGGGCTCTTACAATGAGCAGTTCTTC. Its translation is CASSGAGGPGSYNEQFF.

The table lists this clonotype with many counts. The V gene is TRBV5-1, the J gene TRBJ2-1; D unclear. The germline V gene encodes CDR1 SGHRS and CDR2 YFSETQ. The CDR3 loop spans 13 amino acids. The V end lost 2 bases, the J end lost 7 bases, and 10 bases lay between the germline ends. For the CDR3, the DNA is TGCGCCAGCAGCTTAGATAGGGAAAATGAGCAGTTCTTC. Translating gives CASSLDRENEQFF.

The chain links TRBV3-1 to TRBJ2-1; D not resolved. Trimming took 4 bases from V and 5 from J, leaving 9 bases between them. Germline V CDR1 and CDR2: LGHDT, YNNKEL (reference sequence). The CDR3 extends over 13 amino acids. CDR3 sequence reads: CASSLTSNNEQFF. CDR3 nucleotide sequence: TGTGCCAGCAGCCTAACATCCAACAATGAGCAGTTCTTC.

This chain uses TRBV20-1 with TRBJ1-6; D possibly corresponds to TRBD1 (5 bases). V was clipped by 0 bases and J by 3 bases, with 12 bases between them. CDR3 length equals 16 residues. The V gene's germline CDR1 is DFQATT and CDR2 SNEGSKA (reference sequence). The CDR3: CSARDGGGGYNSPLHF. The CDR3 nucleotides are TGCAGTGCTAGAGATGGCGGGGGTGGCTATAATTCACCCCTCCACTTT.

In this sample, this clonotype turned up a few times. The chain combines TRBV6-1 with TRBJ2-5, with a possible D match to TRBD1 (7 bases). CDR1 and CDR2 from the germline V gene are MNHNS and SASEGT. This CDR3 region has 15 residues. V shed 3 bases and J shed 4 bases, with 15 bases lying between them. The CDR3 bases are TGTGCCAGCAGTGAGAGACAGGGAGGAGGAGAGACCCAGTACTTC. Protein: CASSERQGGGETQYF.

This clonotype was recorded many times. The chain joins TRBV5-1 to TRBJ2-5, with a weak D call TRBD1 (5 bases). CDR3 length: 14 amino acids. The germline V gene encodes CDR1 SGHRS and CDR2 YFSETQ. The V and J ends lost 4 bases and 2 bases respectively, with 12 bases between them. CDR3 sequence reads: CASSPSQGQETQYF. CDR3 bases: TGCGCCAGCAGCCCATCCCAGGGTCAAGAGACCCAGTACTTC.

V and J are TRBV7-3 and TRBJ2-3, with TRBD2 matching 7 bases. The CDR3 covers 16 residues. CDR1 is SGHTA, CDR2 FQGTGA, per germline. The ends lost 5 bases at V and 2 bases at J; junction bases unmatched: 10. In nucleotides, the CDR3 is TGTGCCAGCAGCCCCGCCCCGGGGACTACCACAGATACGCAGTATTTT. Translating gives CASSPAPGTTTDTQYF.

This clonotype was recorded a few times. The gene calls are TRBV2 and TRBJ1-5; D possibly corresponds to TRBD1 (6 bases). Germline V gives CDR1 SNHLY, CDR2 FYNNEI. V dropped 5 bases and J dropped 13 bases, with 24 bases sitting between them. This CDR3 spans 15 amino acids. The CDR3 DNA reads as TGTGCCAGCAGTCCTGCGGGCGGGGGCAATCAGCAGCAGCATTTT. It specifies CASSPAGGGNQQQHF.

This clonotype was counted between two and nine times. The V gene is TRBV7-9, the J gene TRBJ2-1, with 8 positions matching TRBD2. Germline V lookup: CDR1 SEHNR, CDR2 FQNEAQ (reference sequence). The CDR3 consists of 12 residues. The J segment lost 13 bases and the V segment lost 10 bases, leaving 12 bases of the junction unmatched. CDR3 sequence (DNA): TGTGCCACCGGGGGCGGGGGGTTCGATCAGTTCTTC. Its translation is CATGGGGFDQFF.

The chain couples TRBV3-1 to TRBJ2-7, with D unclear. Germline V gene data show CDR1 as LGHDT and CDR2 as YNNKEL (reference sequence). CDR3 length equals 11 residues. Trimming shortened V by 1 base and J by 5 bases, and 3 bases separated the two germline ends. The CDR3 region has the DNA TGTGCCAGCAGCCAAGTCGACGAGCAGTACTTC. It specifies CASSQVDEQYF.

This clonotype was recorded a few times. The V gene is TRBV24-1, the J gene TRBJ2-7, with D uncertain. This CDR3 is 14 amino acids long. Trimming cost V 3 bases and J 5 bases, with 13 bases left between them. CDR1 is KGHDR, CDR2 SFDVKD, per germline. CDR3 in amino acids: CATSDPRVRHEQYF. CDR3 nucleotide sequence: TGTGCCACCAGTGATCCAAGGGTGCGCCACGAGCAGTACTTC.

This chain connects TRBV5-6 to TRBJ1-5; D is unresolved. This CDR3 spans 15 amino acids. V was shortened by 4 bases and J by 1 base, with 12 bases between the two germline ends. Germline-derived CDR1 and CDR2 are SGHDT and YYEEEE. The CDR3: CASSEAQTSNQPQHF. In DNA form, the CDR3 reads TGTGCCAGCAGCGAGGCACAGACCAGCAATCAGCCCCAGCATTTT.

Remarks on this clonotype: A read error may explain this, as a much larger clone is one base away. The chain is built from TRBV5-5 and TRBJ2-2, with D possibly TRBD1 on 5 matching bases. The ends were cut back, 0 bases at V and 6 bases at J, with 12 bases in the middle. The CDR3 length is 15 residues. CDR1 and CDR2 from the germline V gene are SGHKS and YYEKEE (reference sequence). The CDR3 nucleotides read TGTGCCAGCAGCTTGGACAGGCGGATGGCCGGGGAGCTGTTTTTT. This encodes CASSLDRRMAGELFF.

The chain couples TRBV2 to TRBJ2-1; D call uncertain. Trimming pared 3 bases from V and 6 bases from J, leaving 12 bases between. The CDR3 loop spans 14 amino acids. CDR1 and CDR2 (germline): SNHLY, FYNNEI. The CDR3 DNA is TGTGCCAGCAGTGATCTCGTGAAAGGCAATGAGCAGTTCTTC. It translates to CASSDLVKGNEQFF.

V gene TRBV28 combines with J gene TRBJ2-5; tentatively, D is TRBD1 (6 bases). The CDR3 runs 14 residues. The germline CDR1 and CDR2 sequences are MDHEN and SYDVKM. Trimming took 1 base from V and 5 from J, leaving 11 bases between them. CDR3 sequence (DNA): TGTGCCAGCAGTTTATTGTCAGGGGCTGAGACCCAGTACTTC. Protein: CASSLLSGAETQYF.

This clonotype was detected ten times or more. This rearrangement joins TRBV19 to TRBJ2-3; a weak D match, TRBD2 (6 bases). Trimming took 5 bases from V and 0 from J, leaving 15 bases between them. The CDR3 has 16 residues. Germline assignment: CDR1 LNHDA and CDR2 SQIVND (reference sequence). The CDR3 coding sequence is TGTGCCAGTAGTCCCCCCGGACGGGGGAGCACAGATACGCAGTATTTT. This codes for CASSPPGRGSTDTQYF.

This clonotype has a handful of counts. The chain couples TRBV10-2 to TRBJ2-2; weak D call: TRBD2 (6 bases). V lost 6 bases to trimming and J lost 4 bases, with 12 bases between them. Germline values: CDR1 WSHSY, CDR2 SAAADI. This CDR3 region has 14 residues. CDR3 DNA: TGCGCCAGCAGAGTCCGGGACTCCACCGGGGAGCTGTTTTTT. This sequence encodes CASRVRDSTGELFF.

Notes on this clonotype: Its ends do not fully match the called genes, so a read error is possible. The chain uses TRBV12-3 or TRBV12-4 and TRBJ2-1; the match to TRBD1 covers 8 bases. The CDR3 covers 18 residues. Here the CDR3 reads CARRTILGTGLTYNEQFF. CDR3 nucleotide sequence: TGTGCCCGCAGGACGATACTTGGGACAGGCCTTACCTACAATGAGCAGTTCTTC.